A single sample gave rise to the 30 T cell receptor beta chains below, sequenced in a study of blood T cell repertoires in COVID-19. Sequenced by immunoSEQ multiplex PCR; TCRdb stores in-frame clones only, minus some. The data show a few hundred thousand clones, 85% seen once. Input material: peripheral blood. The receptors derive from a young woman with acute or convalescent COVID-19.

This sequence joins TRBV7-9 and TRBJ1-5; TRBD1 aligns across 10 bases. Unmatched junction bases numbered 8, after V lost 1 base and J lost 2 bases. The CDR3 covers 18 residues. Germline values: CDR1 SEHNR, CDR2 FQNEAQ (reference sequence). The chain's CDR3 is CASSLDRDRGTRNQPQHF. CDR3 DNA: TGTGCCAGCAGCTTAGATCGGGACAGGGGAACGCGCAATCAGCCCCAGCATTTT.

This clone has just one count. V is TRBV29-1 and J is TRBJ2-5; 7 nucleotides match TRBD1. Germline lookup yields CDR1 SQVTM and CDR2 ANQGSEA. The CDR3 sequence is 15 residues long. Losses at the gene ends were 0 bases for V and 5 bases for J; bases not matched to a gene: 9. CDR3 nucleotide sequence: TGCAGCGTTGAAGACCCGACAGGGCCCCGGGAGACCCAGTACTTC. This codes for CSVEDPTGPRETQYF.

The CDR3 loop reads CASKRGSGDEQFF. As DNA, the CDR3 is TGTGCCAGTAAGAGAGGGTCTGGGGATGAGCAGTTCTTC. The gene calls are TRBV6-5 and TRBJ2-1, with a weak D call TRBD2 (5 bases). The CDR3 spans 13 residues. Germline-derived CDR1 and CDR2 are MNHEY and SVGAGI. Deletions cut 9 bases from V and 8 bases from J, with 17 bases between.

This clone was detected only once. This chain connects TRBV11-2 to TRBJ2-7, with TRBD2 as a possible D gene (5 bases). CDR1 is SGHAT and CDR2 is FQNNGV in the germline V gene. There are 15 residues in the CDR3. V was shortened by 5 bases and J by 0 bases, with 14 bases between the two germline ends. CDR3 in amino acids: CASSLPSGPSYEQYF. The CDR3 DNA is TGTGCCAGCAGCCTCCCGAGCGGACCCTCCTACGAGCAGTACTTC.

This clone was observed a few times. The chain has TRBV5-1 and TRBJ1-1, with a possible D match to TRBD1 (6 bases). CDR3 size: 14 residues. Trimming left V 0 bases short and J 9 bases short, with 15 bases between. The V gene's germline CDR1 is SGHRS and CDR2 YFSETQ. CDR3 loop: CASSLAVDSLKAFF. In DNA form, the CDR3 reads TGCGCCAGCAGCTTGGCCGTGGACAGTCTTAAAGCTTTCTTT.

This chain links TRBV30 with TRBJ1-1; unclear D gene. In germline, CDR1 is GTSNPN, CDR2 SVGIG (reference sequence). Deletions cut 1 base from V and 5 bases from J, with 5 bases between. The CDR3 extends over 11 amino acids. Written as DNA, the CDR3 is TGTGCCTGGAGTGCGCGTACTGAAGCTTTCTTT. Translation: CAWSARTEAFF.

The chain is built from TRBV15 and TRBJ2-1; 9 bases align to TRBD2. CDR1 and CDR2 (germline): LNHNV, YYDKDF (reference sequence). The CDR3 has 15 amino acids. Trimming took 6 bases from V and 0 from J; bases not matched to a gene: 3. CDR3 nucleotides: TGTGCCACCAGGGGCGGGAGGGACTCCTACAATGAGCAGTTCTTC. Its protein product is CATRGGRDSYNEQFF. Based on the CDR3 plus reference TRBV15 and TRBJ2-1, the full variable domain is DAMVIQNPRYQVTQFGKPVTLSCSQTLNHNVMYWYQQKSSQAPKLLFHYYDKDFNNEADTPDNFQSRRPNTSFCFLDIRSPGLGDTAMYLCATRGGRDSYNEQFFGPGTRLTVL.

This clone has only a few counts. The chain recombines TRBV6-4 with TRBJ2-7, with TRBD1 matching 11 bases. This CDR3 has 15 amino acids. Germline lookup yields CDR1 MRHNA and CDR2 SNTAGT. Trimming at V came to 4 bases and at J to 4 bases, leaving 6 bases not matched to a gene. The CDR3, as DNA: TGTGCCAGCAGTGTCGGACAGGGGGCGCCTTACGAGCAGTACTTC. Translation: CASSVGQGAPYEQYF.

The rearrangement links TRBV4-1 to TRBJ1-2; D gene ambiguous. The germline gives CDR1 MGHRA, CDR2 YSYEKL. This CDR3 contains 13 residues. V was shortened by 4 bases and J by 6 bases, with 12 bases between the two germline ends. The CDR3: CASSPLAANGYTF. DNA for the CDR3: TGCGCCAGCAGCCCCCTCGCCGCGAATGGCTACACCTTC.

This clone was recorded only once. This chain joins TRBV5-8 and TRBJ1-1; TRBD1 might be the D (6 bases). The CDR3 extends over 15 amino acids. The V gene lost 0 bases and the J gene lost 4 bases, with 13 bases spanning the gap. From germline, CDR1 is SGHTS and CDR2 YDEGEE. CDR3 amino acids: CASSLDWGRSTEAFF. The CDR3 DNA reads TGTGCCAGCAGCTTGGATTGGGGGCGAAGCACTGAAGCTTTCTTT.

The V call is TRBV19, the J call TRBJ1-2, with D possibly TRBD1 on 6 matching bases. The CDR3 totals 14 residues. The germline gives CDR1 LNHDA, CDR2 SQIVND (reference sequence). V shed 3 bases and J shed 4 bases, with 12 bases lying between them. In nucleotides, the CDR3 is TGTGCCAGTAGTATCGACGGGGGGCTCTATGGCTACACCTTC. It is translated as CASSIDGGLYGYTF.

This rearrangement joins TRBV2 to TRBJ2-3, with TRBD2 as a possible D gene (7 bases). The V end was cut by 11 bases, the J end by 5 bases, with 20 bases between. Germline V lookup: CDR1 SNHLY, CDR2 FYNNEI. The CDR3 contains 14 residues. The CDR3 loop is CAFPGGGGQDTQYF. In nucleotides, the CDR3 is TGTGCCTTCCCGGGTGGGGGGGGGCAAGATACGCAGTATTTT.

This clone was observed once. CDR3 sequence: CASSEEGEAFF. CDR3 in DNA: TGTGCCAGCAGTGAGGAGGGTGAAGCTTTCTTT. The chain has TRBV2 and TRBJ1-1, with D uncertain. Deletions cut 3 bases from V and 7 bases from J, with 6 bases between. The germline V gene has CDR1 SNHLY and CDR2 FYNNEI. This CDR3 is 11 amino acids long. Full variable domain (outside the CDR3, taken from reference TRBV2 and TRBJ1-1): EPEVTQTPSHQVTQMGQEVILRCVPISNHLYFYWYRQILGQKVEFLVSFYNNEISEKSEIFDDQFSVERPDGSNFTLKIRSTKLEDSAMYFCASSEEGEAFFGQGTRLTVV.

The CDR3 loop reads CASSYIRTGDQPQHF. CDR3 nucleotide sequence: TGTGCCAGCAGTTATATCCGGACAGGGGATCAGCCCCAGCATTTT. The chain joins TRBV6-2 or TRBV6-3 to TRBJ1-5; 9 nucleotides agree with TRBD1. Germline loops: CDR1 MNHEY, CDR2 SVGEGT. This CDR3 has 15 residues. V dropped 3 bases and J dropped 5; count of bases not matched to a gene: 5.

In its sample, this clone was seen once. The chain employs TRBV7-9 and TRBJ1-5; the match to TRBD1 covers 10 bases. Germline CDR1 SEHNR, CDR2 FQNEAQ (reference sequence). This CDR3 comprises 14 residues. Unmatched junction bases numbered 5, after V lost 5 bases and J lost 7 bases. The CDR3 is CASSPGQGHQPQHF. Written as DNA, the CDR3 is TGTGCCAGCAGCCCGGGACAGGGGCACCAGCCCCAGCATTTT.

The chain is built from TRBV5-1 and TRBJ2-7; D may be TRBD1 (5 bases). The CDR3 has 14 residues. CDR1 and CDR2 (germline): SGHRS, YFSETQ. Trimming pared 0 bases from V and 3 bases from J, leaving 10 bases between. The chain's CDR3 is CASSLDPGYYEQYF. Written as DNA, the CDR3 is TGCGCCAGCAGCTTGGATCCAGGGTACTACGAGCAGTACTTC.

The rearrangement uses TRBV24-1 and TRBJ1-2; a weak D match, TRBD1 (5 bases). This CDR3 region has 13 residues. V dropped 4 bases and J dropped 8 bases, with 13 bases sitting between them. Germline V gene lookup returns CDR1 KGHDR and CDR2 SFDVKD. The CDR3 reads CATSEWQGGGYTF. In DNA, the CDR3 is TGTGCCACCAGTGAATGGCAGGGAGGCGGCTACACCTTC.

CDR3 region: CASGAGTGVEAFF. CDR3 in DNA: TGTGCCAGCGGGGCCGGGACGGGGGTTGAAGCTTTCTTT. This sequence joins TRBV2 and TRBJ1-1; tentatively, D is TRBD1 (5 bases). Germline V gene lookup returns CDR1 SNHLY and CDR2 FYNNEI. The CDR3 length is 13 residues. Trimming cost V 8 bases and J 7 bases, with 17 bases left between them.

The V gene is TRBV3-1 (or the pseudogene TRBV3-2), the J gene TRBJ2-3; D is uncertain. The CDR3 spans 15 residues. CDR1 and CDR2 from the germline V gene are LGHDT and YNNKEL (reference sequence). Trimming took off 4 bases at V and 0 bases at J, with 11 bases between the two ends. The CDR3 sequence: CASSRERGSTDTQYF. The CDR3, as DNA: TGTGCCAGCAGCCGAGAGAGAGGTAGCACAGATACGCAGTATTTT.

V usage is TRBV18 and J usage is TRBJ2-5; TRBD2 matches at 9 bases. The germline V gene has CDR1 KGHSH and CDR2 LQKENI. There are 15 residues in the CDR3. V shed 1 base and J 3 bases; nucleotides not matched to a gene: 3. In DNA form, the CDR3 reads TGTGCCAGCTCACCACTTAGCGGGGGCGAAGAGACCCAGTACTTC. This sequence encodes CASSPLSGGEETQYF.

The chain has TRBV18 and TRBJ2-5; possible D gene TRBD2, 6 bases. CDR1 and CDR2 (germline): KGHSH, LQKENI. The CDR3 covers 14 residues. The germline V and J ends were trimmed by 3 bases and 5 bases, with 13 bases remaining between them. CDR3 nucleotide sequence: TGTGCCAGCTCACCCAGTGGAGGGGAGGAGACCCAGTACTTC. Amino acids: CASSPSGGEETQYF.

This chain links TRBV6-6 with TRBJ2-7; 8 positions agree with TRBD1. Unmatched junction bases numbered 6, after V lost 2 bases and J lost 6 bases. There are 14 residues in the CDR3. Germline CDR1 is MNHNY and CDR2 is SVGAGI (reference sequence). CDR3 sequence (DNA): TGTGCCAGCAGTTACGGGACAGGATCTGGCGAGCAGTACTTC. Protein: CASSYGTGSGEQYF.

This chain links TRBV9 with TRBJ2-1, with D hard to call. Looked up from germline, CDR1 is SGDLS and CDR2 is YYNGEE. Trimming cost V 0 bases and J 6 bases, with 10 bases left between them. This CDR3 is built from 14 residues. CDR3 nucleotide sequence: TGTGCCAGCAGCGTAGTTATGGCAAGCAATGAGCAGTTCTTC. It is translated as CASSVVMASNEQFF.

This chain links TRBV27 with TRBJ1-2; 7 nucleotides align to TRBD1. The CDR3 has 13 residues. Germline CDR1 reads MNHEY; CDR2 reads SMNVEV (reference sequence). V was clipped by 4 bases and J by 6 bases; unmatched bases: 5. CDR3 sequence: CASSSNTGDGYTF. The CDR3 DNA reads TGTGCCAGCAGTTCCAACACAGGGGATGGCTACACCTTC.

This clone appeared a few times. The gene calls are TRBV27 and TRBJ1-5; 10 bases fit TRBD1. The germline V gene encodes CDR1 MNHEY and CDR2 SMNVEV (reference sequence). With V trimmed by 4 bases and J by 0 bases, 6 bases remained unmatched. The CDR3 runs to 17 residues. The CDR3 sequence: CASSSRDRGHSNQPQHF. The CDR3 region has the DNA TGTGCCAGCAGTTCACGGGACAGGGGTCATAGCAATCAGCCCCAGCATTTT.

The J gene is TRBJ2-5, the V gene TRBV18; 7 bases match TRBD1. With V trimmed by 1 base and J by 4 bases, 6 bases remained unmatched. CDR1 KGHSH and CDR2 LQKENI come from the germline V gene. This CDR3 has 15 residues. CDR3 sequence: CASSPLQGETETQYF. The CDR3 DNA is TGTGCCAGCTCACCACTGCAGGGGGAAACAGAGACCCAGTACTTC.

This chain connects TRBV7-7 to TRBJ2-1; 7 nucleotides line up with TRBD1. The CDR3 totals 15 residues. V was clipped by 6 bases and J by 2 bases; unmatched bases: 7. The germline gives CDR1 SSHAT, CDR2 FNYEAQ (reference sequence). The CDR3 sequence is CASSQGQDPYNEQFF. CDR3 coding DNA: TGTGCCAGCAGTCAAGGACAGGACCCCTACAATGAGCAGTTCTTC.

CDR3 in DNA: TGTGCCAGCAGCCTCCGAGCGGGAGCCGGCACAGATACGCAGTATTTT. It specifies CASSLRAGAGTDTQYF. This rearrangement joins TRBV14 to TRBJ2-3; TRBD2 agrees at 8 bases. Trimming took 4 bases from V and 1 from J; bases not matched to a gene: 7. Per the germline V gene, CDR1 is SGHDN and CDR2 is FVKESK. CDR3 length: 16 amino acids.

The genes are TRBV3-1 (or the pseudogene TRBV3-2) and TRBJ2-7, with D tentatively TRBD2 (6 bases). Trimming took 3 bases from V and 3 from J, leaving 21 bases between them. The germline CDR1 and CDR2 sequences are LGHDT and YNNKEL (reference sequence). This CDR3 has 17 residues. CDR3 amino acids: CASSHGQRDWSHYEQYF. CDR3 in DNA: TGTGCCAGCAGCCACGGACAAAGGGACTGGTCCCACTACGAGCAGTACTTC.

Details on this clone: The same CDR3 arises from other DNA sequences in this sample as well. The chain is built from TRBV7-9 and TRBJ2-7, with D perhaps matching TRBD2 (5 bases). Germline V gene lookup returns CDR1 SEHNR and CDR2 FQNEAQ (reference sequence). V dropped 2 bases and J dropped 3 bases, with 8 bases sitting between them. The CDR3 length is 13 residues. CDR3 nucleotide sequence: TGTGCCAGCAGCTTAACTAGTGGCTACGAGCAGTACTTC. The encoded protein is CASSLTSGYEQYF.